The 25 T cell receptor beta chains below were found in one sample sequenced in a study of blood T cell repertoires in COVID-19. Some clones are missing from TCRdb's copy, which holds only in-frame ones; the method was immunoSEQ multiplex PCR. The sample includes some 220,000 clones, approximately 90% seen only once; the top ten take approximately 3.4%. The sample was PBMCs or T cells enriched from blood (not recorded which). These receptors originate from a woman under 30 in a cohort exposed to, infected with or recovered from COVID-19 (not recorded which).

This clone was observed once. The rearrangement links TRBV27 to TRBJ2-7, with TRBD1 matching over 7 bases. Germline values: CDR1 MNHEY, CDR2 SMNVEV (reference sequence). CDR3 length: 14 residues. Germline trimming cut 6 bases from V and 3 bases from J; bases unmatched to any gene: 8. CDR3 sequence: CASSPDGTVYEQYF. As DNA, the CDR3 is TGTGCCAGCAGCCCTGATGGGACAGTCTACGAGCAGTACTTC.

This sequence joins TRBV5-1 and TRBJ1-2; 10 bases are a match to TRBD1. Germline V gives CDR1 SGHRS, CDR2 YFSETQ. After removal of 0 bases from V and 8 bases from J, the junction contained 10 bases not matched to a gene. This CDR3 has 16 amino acids. The CDR3 DNA follows: TGCGCCAGCAGCTTGGGGTCCGGGACAGGGGTAGCGGGCTACACCTTC. This sequence encodes CASSLGSGTGVAGYTF.

The J gene is TRBJ1-5, the V gene TRBV6-5; TRBD1 might be the D (6 bases). Trimming cost V 4 bases and J 4 bases, with 11 bases left between them. Germline V gives CDR1 MNHEY, CDR2 SVGAGI. CDR3 length: 14 residues. CDR3 loop: CASSSTGLNQPQHF. As DNA, the CDR3 is TGTGCCAGCAGTTCGACAGGACTTAATCAGCCCCAGCATTTT.

The chain couples TRBV6-5 to TRBJ2-2; D ambiguous. Germline V CDR1 and CDR2: MNHEY, SVGAGI. This CDR3 spans 15 amino acids. Trimming took 5 bases from V and 6 from J, leaving 16 bases between them. CDR3 residues: CASSPVNMVAGELFF. CDR3 in DNA: TGTGCCAGCAGTCCCGTTAACATGGTGGCCGGGGAGCTGTTTTTT.

This clone was counted a single time. V and J are TRBV6-5 and TRBJ2-7, with a tentative D call TRBD1 (6 bases). From germline, CDR1 is MNHEY and CDR2 SVGAGI. V was clipped by 6 bases and J by 6 bases, with 12 bases between them. The CDR3 extends over 12 amino acids. The chain's CDR3 is CASSLDSREQYF. The CDR3 bases are TGTGCCAGCAGCCTGGACAGCCGCGAGCAGTACTTC.

This clone was observed once. The chain is built from TRBV19 and TRBJ1-2, with D possibly TRBD1 on 5 matching bases. This CDR3 has 15 residues. The germline V and J ends were trimmed by 8 bases and 3 bases, with 19 bases remaining between them. Germline lookup yields CDR1 LNHDA and CDR2 SQIVND (reference sequence). CDR3 residues: CASRPLSGGDYGYTF. DNA for the CDR3: TGTGCCAGTCGCCCCTTGAGCGGGGGGGACTATGGCTACACCTTC.

This sequence joins TRBV7-9 and TRBJ2-5; possible D gene TRBD2, 6 bases. The CDR3 is made up of 14 amino acids. Trimming stripped 4 bases from V and 0 bases from J, with 9 bases between. The germline V gene has CDR1 SEHNR and CDR2 FQNEAQ (reference sequence). The CDR3 DNA follows: TGTGCCAGCAGCTCCCGGGACTACCAAGAGACCCAGTACTTC. The encoded protein is CASSSRDYQETQYF.

The chain is built from TRBV5-1 and TRBJ1-4; 8 nucleotides line up with TRBD1. The length of the CDR3 is 14 residues. Germline V gives CDR1 SGHRS, CDR2 YFSETQ. V dropped 2 bases and J dropped 6; count of bases not matched to a gene: 3. The CDR3 nucleotides are TGCGCCAGCAGCTTCGGACAGGGAGATGAAAAACTGTTTTTT. This gives the protein CASSFGQGDEKLFF.

The chain employs TRBV28 and TRBJ1-1; D is unclear. Germline CDR1 MDHEN, CDR2 SYDVKM. The CDR3 contains 15 residues. V was pared by 2 bases and J by 1 base, with 11 bases between. The CDR3 DNA reads as TGTGCCAGCAGTTTAAGTCAGGTCCCGAACACTGAAGCTTTCTTT. This sequence encodes CASSLSQVPNTEAFF. Supplemented by reference TRBV28 and TRBJ1-1, the full variable domain reads DVKVTQSSRYLVKRTGEKVFLECVQDMDHENMFWYRQDPGLGLRLIYFSYDVKMKEKGDIPEGYSVSREKKERFSLILESASTNQTSMYLCASSLSQVPNTEAFFGQGTRLTVV.

This clone was detected only once. The V gene is TRBV9, the J gene TRBJ2-2; D gene unclear. The germline V and J ends were trimmed by 4 bases and 0 bases, with 10 bases remaining between them. The germline CDR1 and CDR2 sequences are SGDLS and YYNGEE. The CDR3 runs to 15 residues. The CDR3 loop is CASSPRAPNTGELFF. The CDR3 DNA follows: TGTGCCAGCAGCCCCCGAGCTCCGAACACCGGGGAGCTGTTTTTT.

The chain combines TRBV5-1 with TRBJ1-4; the match to TRBD1 covers 8 bases. J lost 5 bases, V lost 3 bases, and 9 bases had no gene match. This CDR3 spans 16 amino acids. Germline CDR1 SGHRS, CDR2 YFSETQ. The CDR3: CASSSFGQGGNEKLFF. CDR3 nucleotide sequence: TGCGCCAGCAGCTCGTTCGGACAGGGAGGAAATGAAAAACTGTTTTTT.

The chain uses TRBV7-3 and TRBJ2-1, with 7 bases aligning to TRBD2. Trimming took 6 bases from V and 6 from J; bases not matched to a gene: 8. Germline assignment: CDR1 SGHTA and CDR2 FQGTGA. CDR3 length equals 14 residues. This CDR3 is CASRTSPSGNEQFF. The DNA of the CDR3 is TGTGCCAGCAGAACTTCACCTAGCGGCAATGAGCAGTTCTTC.

The chain has TRBV3-1 (or the pseudogene TRBV3-2) and TRBJ2-5, with D possibly matching TRBD2 (5 bases). There are 13 residues in the CDR3. Germline V gene data show CDR1 as LGHDT and CDR2 as YNNKEL (reference sequence). V was cut by 4 bases and J by 5 bases, with 11 bases left in between. CDR3 sequence (DNA): TGTGCCAGCAGCCCGGGGAGAGAGGAGACCCAGTACTTC. Protein sequence: CASSPGREETQYF.

The rearrangement links TRBV11-1 to TRBJ1-3; tentative D call: TRBD1 (6 bases). The length of the CDR3 is 14 residues. Germline CDR1 SGHAT, CDR2 FQDESV (reference sequence). Deletions cut 5 bases from V and 1 base from J, with 9 bases between. As DNA, the CDR3 is TGTGCCAGCAGCGGGGACATTTCTGGAAACACCATATATTTT. As protein: CASSGDISGNTIYF.

This chain links TRBV6-1 with TRBJ2-7, with 8 bases fitting TRBD1. Unmatched junction bases numbered 7, after V lost 1 base and J lost 2 bases. There are 16 residues in the CDR3. In germline, CDR1 is MNHNS, CDR2 SASEGT. The CDR3 sequence is CASSEVAGQGPYEQYF. CDR3 sequence (DNA): TGTGCCAGCAGTGAAGTGGCAGGACAGGGTCCCTACGAGCAGTACTTC.

Ten or more counts support this clone. The rearrangement links TRBV29-1 to TRBJ1-1; the D gene is possibly TRBD1 (6 bases). This CDR3 has 16 amino acids. Germline-derived CDR1 and CDR2 are SQVTM and ANQGSEA. V lost 4 bases to trimming and J lost 1 base, with 19 bases between them. The CDR3 loop is CSVGSFVQGPNTEAFF. The CDR3 DNA sequence: TGCAGCGTTGGTTCTTTCGTTCAGGGGCCGAACACTGAAGCTTTCTTT.

The J gene is TRBJ2-7, the V gene TRBV7-3; no reliable D call. The CDR3 is 14 amino acids. Germline CDR1 is SGHTA and CDR2 is FQGTGA. Trimming took off 3 bases at V and 0 bases at J, with 9 bases between the two ends. The CDR3 DNA follows: TGTGCCAGCAGCTTGGGCACAAGCTCCTACGAGCAGTACTTC. Amino acids: CASSLGTSSYEQYF.

The chain carries TRBV18 and TRBJ2-2, with TRBD1 matching over 8 bases. V lost 3 bases and J lost 4; bases outside the gene matches: 10. Germline lookup yields CDR1 KGHSH and CDR2 LQKENI. This CDR3 has 17 amino acids. The DNA of the CDR3 is TGTGCCAGCTCACCGCTTTCAGGGGGCTCTTCCACCGGGGAGCTGTTTTTT. It translates to CASSPLSGGSSTGELFF.

The CDR3 region has the DNA TGTGCCACCAGCAGGGGACAGGACTATGGCTACACCTTC. Its protein is CATSRGQDYGYTF. The chain combines TRBV15 with TRBJ1-2; 8 bases fit TRBD1. V lost 3 bases, J lost 3 bases, and 0 bases stayed unmatched. Germline assignment: CDR1 LNHNV and CDR2 YYDKDF (reference sequence). The CDR3 has 13 residues.

The chain employs TRBV27 and TRBJ1-1; 9 positions agree with TRBD1. Germline values: CDR1 MNHEY, CDR2 SMNVEV (reference sequence). CDR3 length: 14 residues. V was pared by 0 bases and J by 7 bases, with 3 bases of the junction left unmatched. CDR3 in amino acids: CASSLSPTGGEAFF. CDR3 in DNA: TGTGCCAGCAGTTTATCCCCGACAGGGGGTGAAGCTTTCTTT.

The rearrangement uses TRBV13 and TRBJ2-7; D remains unclear. Deletions cut 5 bases from V and 7 bases from J, with 12 bases between. CDR3 length: 12 amino acids. Germline lookup yields CDR1 PRHDT and CDR2 FYEKMQ (reference sequence). CDR3 in amino acids: CASSPQRGEQYF. In DNA form, the CDR3 reads TGTGCCAGCAGCCCCCAGCGCGGTGAGCAGTACTTC.

CDR3 nucleotide sequence: TGTGCCAGCAGACCGGATACGGGCGAGCAGTACTTC. It yields the protein CASRPDTGEQYF. This chain uses TRBV5-8 with TRBJ2-7; D is ambiguous. Germline CDR1 is SGHTS and CDR2 is YDEGEE. This CDR3 has 12 amino acids. V was cut by 5 bases and J by 6 bases, with 12 bases left in between.

In its sample, this clone was seen a few times. The V call is TRBV20-1, the J call TRBJ2-1; unclear D gene. The CDR3 extends over 11 amino acids. CDR1 DFQATT and CDR2 SNEGSKA come from the germline V gene (reference sequence). Trimming removed 5 bases from V and 7 bases from J, with 9 bases in between. CDR3 residues: CSAHARNEQFF. The CDR3 DNA follows: TGCAGTGCTCATGCTAGGAATGAGCAGTTCTTC.

The chain combines TRBV30 with TRBJ1-6; the D is unclear. The V and J ends lost 2 bases and 10 bases respectively, with 15 bases between them. There are 14 residues in the CDR3. CDR1 is GTSNPN, CDR2 SVGIG, per germline (reference sequence). In nucleotides, the CDR3 is TGTGCCTGGAGTTTCTCTCTTCCCCGGTCACCCCTCCACTTT. Its translation is CAWSFSLPRSPLHF.

The chain carries TRBV15 and TRBJ2-7; a possible D gene is TRBD1 (5 bases). The CDR3 runs to 16 residues. CDR1 and CDR2 (germline): LNHNV, YYDKDF (reference sequence). The V end was cut by 0 bases, the J end by 0 bases, with 12 bases between. The CDR3 reads CATSRDRTGSSYEQYF. CDR3 DNA sequence: TGTGCCACCAGCAGAGATAGAACAGGTAGCTCCTACGAGCAGTACTTC.